This TCR beta chain was identified in a study of cytomegalovirus exposure and HLA in healthy donors. Concerning this clone itself: Its target is unknown.

Overall study findings and caveats: Specific recognition of CMV antigens was confirmed in vitro for three chains (all CMV-associated).

V lost 5 bases, J lost 5 bases, and 5 bases stayed unmatched. In germline, CDR1 is SGDLS, CDR2 YYNGEE. CDR3 length: 15 amino acids. Sequencing was performed with immunoSEQ multiplex PCR; in TCRdb, only in-frame clones are kept and a portion is missing. The sample has about 190,000 clones, 75% to 90% seen once; the top ten hold 6% to 9%. This clonotype was obtained from a man younger than 35 in good health and CMV-seropositive. Sequenced material: PBMCs. The chain joins TRBV9 to TRBJ2-2; TRBD2 agrees at 11 bases. For the CDR3, the DNA is TGTGCCAGCAGACCCTTAGCGGGGGGGACCGGGGAGCTGTTTTTT. As protein: CASRPLAGGTGELFF.